This T cell receptor beta chain was sequenced for a study of cytotoxic CD8 clonotypes in ibrutinib-treated CLL. Whole-study context: The patient breakdown showed fewer than twelve relapsed/refractory and around 16 treatment-naive cases, with about 18 IGHV unmutated. Sample averages reached about 250,000 productive templates and 80,000 to 100,000 productive rearrangements.

Whole-study results and caveats: Clonality climbed at ibrutinib response, then dropped toward baseline at progression.

J lost 3 bases, V lost 6 bases, and 11 bases had no gene match. Germline V gene lookup returns CDR1 MNHEY and CDR2 SMNVEV (reference sequence). The CDR3 is 15 residues long. Repertoires were generated with immunoSEQ multiplex PCR, while TCRdb's copy carries only in-frame clones and drops some. The top ten clones hold over 10% of a sample with 150,000 to 200,000 clones, over 60% of them seen once. On this clone: No antigen is known for it.

Cryopreserved PBMCs provided around 2.2 micrograms of genomic DNA for the TCR beta libraries. The gene calls are TRBV27 and TRBJ2-7; 7 bases map to TRBD2. This receptor was taken from a human donor with chronic lymphocytic leukemia. Sequencing used PBMCs, obtained after 24 months of ibrutinib treatment. The CDR3 nucleotides are TGTGCCAGCAGCAACAAGCGGGACCCGTACTACGAGCAGTACTTC. This codes for CASSNKRDPYYEQYF.